This T cell receptor (beta chain) was sequenced during a study of CD8 T cells in Susac syndrome. Findings and limits, study-wide: The relatively small number of individuals in the TCR sequencing and HLA analysis was acknowledged by the study.

An input of roughly 0.45 to 1 ug of RNA was subjected to reverse transcription using random hexamers. An immunoSEQ multiplex PCR amplified TCR beta CDR3 over 54 Vbeta and 13 Jbeta. TCRdb re-called the immunoSEQ multiplex PCR reads through MiXCR, storing one row per CDR3 protein. The table records about 150,000 distinct CDR3 sequences, around 95% of them present only once. With respect to this clonotype: Its antigen is as yet unknown.

The ends lost 4 bases at V and 1 base at J; junction bases unmatched: 6. CDR3 size: 15 residues. Germline CDR1 SGDLS, CDR2 YYNGEE. The sequenced target, TCR beta, came from blood CD8+ and CD4+ T cells. The chain carries TRBV9 and TRBJ1-2; 8 bases are shared with TRBD1. The receptor was isolated from a human donor with multiple sclerosis. The specimen was CD8+ T cells from PBMCs. The CDR3: CASSPTGVGNYGYTF. CDR3 DNA: TGTGCCAGCAGCCCGACAGGGGTTGGTAACTATGGCTACACCTTC.